Listed here are 21 T cell receptor beta chains from one sample, sequenced in a study of cytomegalovirus exposure and HLA in healthy donors. Both 60 Vbeta primers and 13 Jbeta primers went into the PCR. Assay used: immunoSEQ multiplex PCR; TCRdb lists only in-frame clones, some missing. The sample yields 150,000 to 200,000 clones, 81% seen once. The sequencing input was PBMCs. These receptor sequences come from a woman younger than 35 in good health and CMV-seropositive.

V and J are TRBV5-6 and TRBJ1-4; perhaps TRBD1 as D (5 bases). Trimming removed 1 base from V and 7 bases from J, with 14 bases in between. Germline CDR1 and CDR2: SGHDT and YYEEEE. This CDR3 spans 15 amino acids. The CDR3 protein is CASSLFPGNSEKLFF. In DNA form, the CDR3 reads TGTGCCAGCAGCTTGTTTCCAGGGAACAGTGAAAAACTGTTTTTT.

This chain connects TRBV14 to TRBJ2-7; possible D gene TRBD1, 5 bases. The length of the CDR3 is 15 residues. V was pared by 2 bases and J by 2 bases, with 13 bases between. Germline-derived CDR1 and CDR2 are SGHDN and FVKESK. CDR3 in amino acids: CASSQILGAAYEQYF. CDR3 nucleotides: TGTGCCAGCAGCCAAATTCTTGGGGCAGCCTACGAGCAGTACTTC.

This rearrangement joins TRBV9 to TRBJ1-5; tentative D call: TRBD1 (6 bases). V was shortened by 0 bases and J by 7 bases, with 14 bases between the two germline ends. The germline gives CDR1 SGDLS, CDR2 YYNGEE. The CDR3 sequence is 15 residues long. CDR3 sequence reads: CASSVEAGDGQPQHF. Written as DNA, the CDR3 is TGTGCCAGCAGCGTAGAGGCAGGGGATGGACAGCCCCAGCATTTT.

V usage is TRBV28 and J usage is TRBJ1-5; D possibly corresponds to TRBD1 (6 bases). The germline V gene encodes CDR1 MDHEN and CDR2 SYDVKM. The CDR3 consists of 19 residues. V was cut by 5 bases and J by 2 bases, with 25 bases left in between. The CDR3 DNA sequence: TGTGCCAGCAGTCCGGGAAGGGGGAGAGGGTCGGACGGCAATCAGCCCCAGCATTTT. Translation: CASSPGRGRGSDGNQPQHF.

This clone was seen once. The J gene is TRBJ1-2, the V gene TRBV4-1; D unclear. V lost 0 bases to trimming and J lost 4 bases, with 15 bases between them. Germline-derived CDR1 and CDR2 are MGHRA and YSYEKL. The CDR3 runs 16 residues. DNA for the CDR3: TGCGCCAGCAGCCAAGACAGGTCGGGAACAGCCTATGGCTACACCTTC. Translation gives CASSQDRSGTAYGYTF.

V gene TRBV30 combines with J gene TRBJ1-2; TRBD1 is a possible D gene (5 bases). Germline V CDR1 and CDR2: GTSNPN, SVGIG (reference sequence). The germline V and J ends were trimmed by 2 bases and 2 bases, with 9 bases remaining between them. The CDR3 runs 13 residues. DNA for the CDR3: TGTGCCTGGAGTATCAACAGGAACTATGGCTACACCTTC. Translated: CAWSINRNYGYTF.

The chain employs TRBV6-5 and TRBJ1-2; 11 positions match TRBD1. The CDR3 spans 14 residues. With 6 bases clipped from V and 4 bases from J, the junction kept 4 bases outside the gene matches. Germline lookup yields CDR1 MNHEY and CDR2 SVGAGI. The CDR3 nucleotides are TGTGCCAGCAGAGCCGGGACAGGGGGCTATGGCTACACCTTC. Translated: CASRAGTGGYGYTF.

This clone was recorded a few times. V usage is TRBV27 and J usage is TRBJ1-1; TRBD1 agrees at 9 bases. Trimming took 2 bases from V and 0 from J; bases not matched to a gene: 7. This CDR3 contains 17 residues. CDR1 and CDR2 from the germline V gene are MNHEY and SMNVEV (reference sequence). DNA for the CDR3: TGTGCCAGCAGTTTAATTGGGACAGGGTGGGTGAACACTGAAGCTTTCTTT. Amino acids: CASSLIGTGWVNTEAFF.

This rearrangement joins TRBV30 to TRBJ1-2, with TRBD1 matching over 7 bases. The CDR3 runs to 15 residues. Germline V gene data show CDR1 as GTSNPN and CDR2 as SVGIG (reference sequence). Germline trimming cut 2 bases from V and 2 bases from J; bases unmatched to any gene: 8. CDR3 residues: CAWSLDRALNYGYTF. CDR3 DNA sequence: TGTGCCTGGAGTCTTGACAGGGCGCTCAACTATGGCTACACCTTC.

This chain links TRBV5-1 with TRBJ2-6; maybe TRBD1 (6 bases). The CDR3 contains 15 residues. The germline V and J ends were trimmed by 4 bases and 4 bases, with 12 bases remaining between them. The germline gives CDR1 SGHRS, CDR2 YFSETQ. CDR3 region: CASSPTGFGANVLTF. CDR3 nucleotide sequence: TGCGCCAGCAGCCCCACAGGGTTCGGGGCCAACGTCCTGACTTTC.

The chain couples TRBV5-6 to TRBJ2-7; D remains unclear. This CDR3 has 12 amino acids. CDR1 and CDR2 (germline): SGHDT, YYEEEE. V was pared by 2 bases and J by 4 bases, with 7 bases between. The CDR3 DNA reads as TGTGCCAGCAGCTTAGACACTTACGAGCAGTACTTC. It translates to CASSLDTYEQYF.

J is TRBJ2-3 and V is TRBV27; 7 bases line up with TRBD2. The CDR3 is 15 residues long. The V gene's germline CDR1 is MNHEY and CDR2 SMNVEV (reference sequence). V dropped 4 bases and J dropped 1; count of bases not matched to a gene: 5. Written as DNA, the CDR3 is TGTGCCAGCAGTTCTACCACTAGCGGCACAGATACGCAGTATTTT. Protein: CASSSTTSGTDTQYF.

CDR3 in DNA: TGTGCCAGCAGCTCGACAGACAGGTCCTACGAGCAGTACTTC. Protein sequence: CASSSTDRSYEQYF. This sequence joins TRBV7-2 and TRBJ2-7, with D tentatively TRBD1 (6 bases). Trimming took 4 bases from V and 1 from J, leaving 11 bases between them. Germline loops: CDR1 SGHTA, CDR2 FQGNSA. CDR3 length: 14 residues.

DNA of the CDR3: TGTGCCAGCAGTCGACAGGGGGCGGGTACTGAAGCTTTCTTT. Translating gives CASSRQGAGTEAFF. The chain is built from TRBV27 and TRBJ1-1, with TRBD1 matching 10 bases. V lost 5 bases and J lost 5; bases outside the gene matches: 5. In germline, CDR1 is MNHEY, CDR2 SMNVEV (reference sequence). The CDR3 is 14 amino acids.

The genes are TRBV6-1 and TRBJ2-7; D gene ambiguous. Germline CDR1 and CDR2: MNHNS and SASEGT. Between the trimmed V and J ends, which lost 2 bases and 2 bases, there was a span of 13 bases. The CDR3 covers 15 residues. The CDR3 coding sequence is TGTGCCAGCAGTGAAACCGCGGTGCAACCCTACGAGCAGTACGTC. It yields the protein CASSETAVQPYEQYV.

On this clone: Other DNA sequences from this sample encode an identical CDR3 as well. The rearrangement uses TRBV19 and TRBJ1-5; D remains ambiguous. V gave up 6 bases and J gave up 6 bases, with 12 bases separating them. CDR1 and CDR2 (germline): LNHDA, SQIVND (reference sequence). The CDR3 runs to 13 residues. The DNA of the CDR3 is TGTGCCAGTAGGCTCCATAGAGGTCAGCCCCAGCATTTT. Translated: CASRLHRGQPQHF.

The chain couples TRBV6-4 to TRBJ2-1; 10 bases are shared with TRBD2. The CDR3 loop spans 15 amino acids. CDR1 is MRHNA, CDR2 SNTAGT, per germline. Germline trimming cut 6 bases from V and 3 bases from J; bases unmatched to any gene: 5. CDR3 sequence: CASSVAGGLYNEQFF. CDR3 DNA: TGTGCCAGCAGCGTAGCGGGGGGACTCTACAATGAGCAGTTCTTC.

The chain combines TRBV11-1 with TRBJ2-7; perhaps TRBD1 as D (5 bases). CDR1 is SGHAT, CDR2 FQDESV, per germline (reference sequence). Trimming cost V 4 bases and J 5 bases, with 9 bases left between them. This CDR3 contains 12 residues. The CDR3 loop reads CASSWGRDEQYF. As DNA, the CDR3 is TGTGCCAGCAGCTGGGGCAGGGACGAGCAGTACTTC.

V and J are TRBV6-1 and TRBJ1-3; tentative D call: TRBD1 (6 bases). CDR3 length: 18 residues. Trimming shortened V by 0 bases and J by 5 bases, and 20 bases separated the two germline ends. Per the germline V gene, CDR1 is MNHNS and CDR2 is SASEGT. CDR3 amino acids: CASSEASRGRRDRNTIYF. Written as DNA, the CDR3 is TGTGCCAGCAGTGAAGCTAGTCGGGGTAGACGGGACAGAAACACCATATATTTT.

To note about this clone: One end of the junction varies from germline; a read error may be responsible. J is TRBJ2-1 and V is TRBV6-1; no definite D call. CDR1 and CDR2 (germline): MNHNS, SASEGT. The length of the CDR3 is 15 residues. For the CDR3, the DNA is TGTGCCGGCAGTGAAGCGTGGGCGCCTGCCAATGAGCAGTTCTTC. Residues: CAGSEAWAPANEQFF.

The rearrangement uses TRBV6-5 and TRBJ1-6, with 7 bases matching TRBD1. The trim removed 7 bases at V and 7 bases at J, leaving 7 bases unmatched. Germline V gives CDR1 MNHEY, CDR2 SVGAGI. The CDR3 contains 14 residues. In nucleotides, the CDR3 is TGTGCCAGCAAGAAACAGGGGATGAATTCACCCCTCCACTTT. Encoded protein: CASKKQGMNSPLHF.